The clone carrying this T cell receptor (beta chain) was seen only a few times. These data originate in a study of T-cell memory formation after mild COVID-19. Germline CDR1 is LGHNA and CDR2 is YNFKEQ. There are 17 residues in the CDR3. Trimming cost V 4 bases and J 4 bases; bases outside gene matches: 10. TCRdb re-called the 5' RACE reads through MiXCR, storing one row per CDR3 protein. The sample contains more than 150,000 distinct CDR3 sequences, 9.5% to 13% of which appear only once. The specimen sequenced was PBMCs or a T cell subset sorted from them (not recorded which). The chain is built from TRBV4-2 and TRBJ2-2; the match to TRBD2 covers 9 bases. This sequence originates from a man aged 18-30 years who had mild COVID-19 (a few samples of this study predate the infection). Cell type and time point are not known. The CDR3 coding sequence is TGTGCCAGCAGCCCCAAGAGGCGGGGGGGCCCCACCGGGGAGCTGTTTTTT. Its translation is CASSPKRRGGPTGELFF.